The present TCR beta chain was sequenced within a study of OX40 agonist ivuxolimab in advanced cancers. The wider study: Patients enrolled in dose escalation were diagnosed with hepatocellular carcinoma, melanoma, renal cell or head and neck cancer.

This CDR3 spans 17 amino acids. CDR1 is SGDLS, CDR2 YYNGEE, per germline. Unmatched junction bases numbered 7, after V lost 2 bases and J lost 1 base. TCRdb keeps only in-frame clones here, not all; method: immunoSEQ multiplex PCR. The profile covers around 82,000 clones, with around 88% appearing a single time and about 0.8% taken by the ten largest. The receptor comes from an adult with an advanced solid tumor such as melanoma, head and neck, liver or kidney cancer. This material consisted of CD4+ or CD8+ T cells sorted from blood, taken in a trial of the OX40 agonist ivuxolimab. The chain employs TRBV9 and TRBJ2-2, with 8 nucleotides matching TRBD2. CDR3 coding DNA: TGTGCCAGCAGCGTCGGGGTAGCGGGACTGAACACCGGGGAGCTGTTTTTT. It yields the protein CASSVGVAGLNTGELFF.